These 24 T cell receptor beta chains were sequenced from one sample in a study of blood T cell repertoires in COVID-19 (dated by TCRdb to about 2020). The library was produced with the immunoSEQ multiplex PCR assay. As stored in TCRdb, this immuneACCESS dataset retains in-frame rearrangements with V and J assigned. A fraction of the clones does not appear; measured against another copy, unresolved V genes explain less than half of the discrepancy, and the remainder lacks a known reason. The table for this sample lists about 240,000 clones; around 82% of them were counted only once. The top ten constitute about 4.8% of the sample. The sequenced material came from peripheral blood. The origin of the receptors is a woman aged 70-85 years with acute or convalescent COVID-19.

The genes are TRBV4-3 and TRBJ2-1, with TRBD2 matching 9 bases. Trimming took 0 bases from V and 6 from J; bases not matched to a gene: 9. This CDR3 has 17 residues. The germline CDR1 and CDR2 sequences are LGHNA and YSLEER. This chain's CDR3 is CASSQDAASGAPNEQFF. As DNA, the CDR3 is TGCGCCAGCAGCCAAGACGCGGCTAGCGGGGCCCCCAATGAGCAGTTCTTC.

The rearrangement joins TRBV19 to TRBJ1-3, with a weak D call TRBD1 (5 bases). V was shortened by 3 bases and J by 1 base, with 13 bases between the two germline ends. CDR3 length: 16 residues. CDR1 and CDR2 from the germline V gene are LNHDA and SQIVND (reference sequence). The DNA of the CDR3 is TGTGCCAGTAGTATGTCGGGCGGACAATCTGGAAACACCATATATTTT. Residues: CASSMSGGQSGNTIYF.

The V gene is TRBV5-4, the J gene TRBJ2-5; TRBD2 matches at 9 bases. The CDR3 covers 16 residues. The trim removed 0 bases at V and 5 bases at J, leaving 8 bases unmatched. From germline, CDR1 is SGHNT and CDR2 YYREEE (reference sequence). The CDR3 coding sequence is TGTGCCAGCAGCTTGGCGGCGGGGGGGCCGTGGGAGACCCAGTACTTC. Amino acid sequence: CASSLAAGGPWETQYF.

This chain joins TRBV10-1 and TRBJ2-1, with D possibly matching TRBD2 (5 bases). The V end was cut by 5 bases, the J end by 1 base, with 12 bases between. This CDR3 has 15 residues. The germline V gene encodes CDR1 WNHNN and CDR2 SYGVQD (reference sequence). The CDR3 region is CASSLLRGSYNEQFF. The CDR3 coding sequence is TGCGCCAGCAGTTTACTACGAGGGTCCTACAATGAGCAGTTCTTC.

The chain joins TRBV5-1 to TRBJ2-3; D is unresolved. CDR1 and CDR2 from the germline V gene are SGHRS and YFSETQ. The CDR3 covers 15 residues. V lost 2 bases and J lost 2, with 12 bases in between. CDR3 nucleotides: TGCGCCAGCAGCTTTCTAGGCCAACCCACAGATACGCAGTATTTT. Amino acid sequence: CASSFLGQPTDTQYF.

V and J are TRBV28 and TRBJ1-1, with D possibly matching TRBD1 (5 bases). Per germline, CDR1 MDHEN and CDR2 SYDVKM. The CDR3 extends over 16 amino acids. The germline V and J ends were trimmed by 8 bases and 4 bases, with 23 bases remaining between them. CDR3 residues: CASPPQIVREGTEAFF. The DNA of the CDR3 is TGTGCCAGCCCGCCCCAGATCGTCAGGGAAGGCACTGAAGCTTTCTTT.

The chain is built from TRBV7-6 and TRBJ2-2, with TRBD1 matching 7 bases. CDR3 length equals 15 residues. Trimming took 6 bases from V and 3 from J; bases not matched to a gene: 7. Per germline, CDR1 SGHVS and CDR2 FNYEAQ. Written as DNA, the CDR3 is TGTGCCAGCAGGCCTACAGGGGTAGACACCGGGGAGCTGTTTTTT. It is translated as CASRPTGVDTGELFF.

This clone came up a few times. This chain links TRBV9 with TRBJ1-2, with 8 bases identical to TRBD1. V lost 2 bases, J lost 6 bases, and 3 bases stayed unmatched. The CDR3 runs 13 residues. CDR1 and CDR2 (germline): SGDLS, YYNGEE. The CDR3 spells CASSVRTGNGYTF. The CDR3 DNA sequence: TGTGCCAGCAGCGTTCGGACAGGGAATGGCTACACCTTC.

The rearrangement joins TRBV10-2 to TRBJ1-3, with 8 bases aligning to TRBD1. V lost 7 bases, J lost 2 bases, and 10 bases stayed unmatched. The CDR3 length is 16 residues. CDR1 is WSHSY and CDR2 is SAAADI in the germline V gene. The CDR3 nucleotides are TGCGCCAGCACCGGACAGGGAGAGGTTCCTGGAAACACCATATATTTT. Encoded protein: CASTGQGEVPGNTIYF.

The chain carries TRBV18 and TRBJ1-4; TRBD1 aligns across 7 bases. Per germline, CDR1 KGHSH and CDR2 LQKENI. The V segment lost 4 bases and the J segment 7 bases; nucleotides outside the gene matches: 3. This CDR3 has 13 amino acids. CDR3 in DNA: TGTGCCAGCTCACTTGGACAGGCTGAAAAACTGTTTTTT. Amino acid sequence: CASSLGQAEKLFF.

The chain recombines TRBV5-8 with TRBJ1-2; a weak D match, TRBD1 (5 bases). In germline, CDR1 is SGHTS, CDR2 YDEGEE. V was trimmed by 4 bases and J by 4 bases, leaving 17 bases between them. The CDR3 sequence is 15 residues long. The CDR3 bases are TGTGCCAGCAGCCCCCGGACAAGGGATTTCTATGGCTACACCTTC. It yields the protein CASSPRTRDFYGYTF.

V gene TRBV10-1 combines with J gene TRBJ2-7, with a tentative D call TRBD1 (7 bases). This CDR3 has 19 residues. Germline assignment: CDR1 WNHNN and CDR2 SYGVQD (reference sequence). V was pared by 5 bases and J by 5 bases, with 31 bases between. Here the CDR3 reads CASSLALPPSTGEADEQYF. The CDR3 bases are TGCGCCAGCAGTTTGGCCCTACCCCCCTCAACAGGGGAGGCGGACGAGCAGTACTTC.

The CDR3 coding sequence is TGTGCCACCAGCAGAGAACAATCCTACGAGCAGTACTTC. Its protein product is CATSREQSYEQYF. This rearrangement joins TRBV15 to TRBJ2-7; D unclear. CDR1 and CDR2 from the germline V gene are LNHNV and YYDKDF (reference sequence). The CDR3 runs 13 residues. The V and J ends lost 0 bases and 1 base respectively, with 4 bases between them.

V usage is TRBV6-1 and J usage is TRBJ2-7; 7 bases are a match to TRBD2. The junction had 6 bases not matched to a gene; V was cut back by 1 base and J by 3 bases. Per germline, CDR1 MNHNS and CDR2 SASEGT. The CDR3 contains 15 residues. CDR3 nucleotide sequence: TGTGCCAGCAGTGAAGGGGGGGGACGATTCTACGAGCAGTACTTC. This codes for CASSEGGGRFYEQYF.

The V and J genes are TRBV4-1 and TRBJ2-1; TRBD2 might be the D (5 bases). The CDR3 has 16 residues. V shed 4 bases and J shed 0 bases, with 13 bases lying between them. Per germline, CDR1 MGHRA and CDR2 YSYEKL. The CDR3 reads CASSPSEGSSYNEQFF. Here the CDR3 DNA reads TGCGCCAGCAGCCCCTCCGAAGGGAGCTCCTACAATGAGCAGTTCTTC.

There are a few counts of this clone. The CDR3, as DNA: TGTGCCACCGGTGACAGGGTTGAGACCCAGTACTTC. It translates to CATGDRVETQYF. The chain has TRBV10-3 and TRBJ2-5, with 7 bases that match TRBD1. The V segment lost 10 bases and the J segment 5 bases; nucleotides outside the gene matches: 7. Germline loops: CDR1 ENHRY, CDR2 SYGVKD. CDR3 length equals 12 residues.

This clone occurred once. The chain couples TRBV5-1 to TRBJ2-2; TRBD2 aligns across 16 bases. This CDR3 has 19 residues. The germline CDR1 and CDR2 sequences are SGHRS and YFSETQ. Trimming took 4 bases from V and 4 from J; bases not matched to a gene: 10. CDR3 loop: CASSPAGTSGGARTGELFF. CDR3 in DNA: TGCGCCAGCAGCCCCGCCGGGACTAGCGGGGGGGCGCGCACCGGGGAGCTGTTTTTT.

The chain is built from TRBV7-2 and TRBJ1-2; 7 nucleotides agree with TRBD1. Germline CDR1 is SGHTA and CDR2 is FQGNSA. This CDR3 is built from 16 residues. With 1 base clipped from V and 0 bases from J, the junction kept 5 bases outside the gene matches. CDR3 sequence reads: CASSLGGTAANYGYTF. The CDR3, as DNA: TGTGCCAGCAGCTTAGGAGGGACAGCCGCTAACTATGGCTACACCTTC.

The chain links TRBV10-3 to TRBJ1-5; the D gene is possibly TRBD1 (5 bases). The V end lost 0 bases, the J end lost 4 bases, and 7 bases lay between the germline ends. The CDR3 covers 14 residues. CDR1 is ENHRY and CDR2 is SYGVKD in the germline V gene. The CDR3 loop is CAISESDRNQPQHF. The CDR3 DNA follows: TGTGCCATCAGTGAGTCCGACAGAAATCAGCCCCAGCATTTT.

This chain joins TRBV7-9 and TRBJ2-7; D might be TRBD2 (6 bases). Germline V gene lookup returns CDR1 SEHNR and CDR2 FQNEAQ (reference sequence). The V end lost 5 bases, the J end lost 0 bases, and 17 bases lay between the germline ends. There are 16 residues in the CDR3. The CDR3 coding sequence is TGTGCCAGCAGCCGAGGGGTAGGCGGGGACTCCTACGAGCAGTACTTC. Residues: CASSRGVGGDSYEQYF.

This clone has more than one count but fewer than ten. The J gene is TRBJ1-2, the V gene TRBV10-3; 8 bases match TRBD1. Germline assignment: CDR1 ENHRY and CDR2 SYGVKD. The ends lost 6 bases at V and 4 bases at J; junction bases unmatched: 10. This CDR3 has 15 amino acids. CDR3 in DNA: TGTGCCATCAGGGGGACAGGAGTTTTCTCCTATGGCTACACCTTC. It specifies CAIRGTGVFSYGYTF.

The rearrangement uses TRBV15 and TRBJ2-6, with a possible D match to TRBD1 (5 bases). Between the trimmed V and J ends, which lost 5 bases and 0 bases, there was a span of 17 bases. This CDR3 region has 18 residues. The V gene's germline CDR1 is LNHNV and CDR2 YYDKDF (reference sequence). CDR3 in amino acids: CATSGRTGLYSGANVLTF. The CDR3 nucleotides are TGTGCCACCAGCGGACGCACAGGTTTATACTCTGGGGCCAACGTCCTGACTTTC.

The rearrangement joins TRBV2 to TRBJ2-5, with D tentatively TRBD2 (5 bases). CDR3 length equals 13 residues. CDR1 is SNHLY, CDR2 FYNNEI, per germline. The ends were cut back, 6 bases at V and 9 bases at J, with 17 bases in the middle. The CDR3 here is CASSLPQGGPQYF. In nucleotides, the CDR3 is TGTGCCAGCAGCCTACCCCAAGGAGGACCCCAGTACTTC.

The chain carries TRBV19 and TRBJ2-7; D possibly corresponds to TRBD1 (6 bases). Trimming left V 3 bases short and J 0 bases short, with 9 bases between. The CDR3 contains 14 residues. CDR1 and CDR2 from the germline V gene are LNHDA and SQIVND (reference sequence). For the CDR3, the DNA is TGTGCCAGTAGTATCGGACAGCTCTCCTACGAGCAGTACTTC. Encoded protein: CASSIGQLSYEQYF.